This section outlines one TCR beta chain sequence together with its context. This clone has more than one count but fewer than ten. Its antigen specificity is not known. No base qualities exist here, and no much larger clone lies one base off it. The entry originates in a study of beta chain features in type 1 diabetes (dated 2018 in TCRdb). Background for the entire study: Mean age, gender distribution, total cell number and subset yield did not differ between patients and healthy donors. Whereas all 30 or so donors provided naive and central memory subsets, regulatory and stem cell-like memory subsets were isolated from just 8 patients and about 8 healthy donors. In the study, TCRB repertoires of sorted circulating CD4+ T cell subsets from recently diagnosed type 1 diabetes patients were compared with those of matched healthy donors. A total of 85 million to 140 million sorted cells were examined across all samples, and the number of cells per subset was strongly correlated with RNA yield. Here is what the overall study found, with its caveats: Fewer insertions and more nucleotide deletions at VDJ recombination sites were observed in patients with type 1 diabetes, implying thymic rearrangement abnormalities. In all four CD4+ subsets, TCRB CDR3 length was moderately but significantly shorter in type 1 diabetes patients. Naive, central memory and regulatory TCRB repertoires appeared to be more alike among patients than among healthy donors. PCR may preferentially amplify shorter templates, but because patient and control samples were amplified and corrected together, any resulting skew would affect both groups equally. Sequencing cDNA rather than genomic DNA could over-represent highly expressing activated cells, although activation and CD3 levels did not differ between groups. Because small numbers of individuals were included in the HLA sub-analyses, any influence of HLA type on TCRB rearrangement was left unresolved.

All of the isolated RNA was reverse transcribed with the High Capacity cDNA Reverse Transcription Kit, so expressed TCRB transcripts were sequenced. Deep immunoSEQ sequencing was applied to naive, central memory and regulatory T cell samples, giving an average of roughly 3.6 million total reads per sample. After sorted cells were lysed in RLT buffer, RNA was extracted with DNase-treated RNeasy Micro or Mini kits, with the choice depending on cell number. Each cell subset was processed separately to prevent cross-contamination, with patient and healthy donor samples processed together. Using the immunoSEQ multiplex PCR, TCRB sequences were amplified from cDNA into 87-bp fragments spanning the CDR3 region. Sequencing of the amplicons was performed on the Illumina HiSeq platform. On the study's bioinformatics: Synthetic template baselines were used to correct PCR bias computationally, reads within Hamming distance 2 were collapsed together, and singletons that could not be merged were discarded. Reads were aligned against IMGT so that V, D and J genes, CDR3 length and insertions or deletions at six rearrangement sites could be assigned. Within each subset, clonotype counts were normalized to the number of sorted cells before true diversity and Gini coefficients were calculated with the tcR R package. The overlap coefficient, calculated on TCRB nucleotide sequences, was used to quantify repertoire sharing. Out-of-frame TCRB sequences from naive cells were analyzed as a proxy for the pre-selection repertoire. This is the immuneACCESS table as TCRdb keeps it, with only in-frame sequences that have V and J called. A part of the clones is gone; compared with another copy, unresolved V genes explain less than half, and the rest is unexplained. V and J calls and clone size are those listed in that table; D and trimming were worked out from the DNA. A total of 860,000 or so clones appear in this sample, roughly a sixth of them only once. The ten largest account for 0.02% to 0.03% of the sample.

Each donor gave one peripheral blood draw, roughly 120 mL on average, collected into heparinised tubes. Naive, central memory, regulatory and stem cell-like memory CD4+ T cells were sorted on a BD FACSAria II using a panel including CD45RO, CCR7, CD25, CD127, CD95 and CD27. Purity was above 98% for every sorted population. PBMCs were isolated immediately by Lymphoprep density gradient centrifugation and stained directly without culture. So that batch effects would be minimized, each experiment stained and sorted samples in pairs, pairing one healthy donor with one patient. Sequencing input: naive CD4+ T cells from blood. The label giving this sample's cell subset or site can be read as: true naive CD4+ T cells. The receptor comes from a woman aged 18-30 years in good health.

The encoded CDR3 is CASSQGPGQGPHRHEAFF. The nucleotides read TGCGCCAGCAGCCAGGGCCCGGGACAGGGGCCCCATCGACATGAAGCTTTCTTT. The chain was built from TRBV4-3 and TRBJ1-1; 10 bases in the junction line up with TRBD1. The CDR3, cysteine through phenylalanine, is 18 amino acids long. The DNA shown is the 54-base CDR3, in frame from base 1. Per the germline V gene, LGHNA is the CDR1 and YSLEER is the CDR2. V and J are trimmed by 3 bases and 7 bases, and the gene matches miss 17 bases of the junction.